This TCR beta chain is from a study of CD8 T cells in ankylosing spondylitis. Findings and limits, study-wide: Peripheral blood samples showed relatively rare disease-linked clones, and these clones were CD8+. Clones tied to disease were said to be significantly enriched in matched ankylosing spondylitis synovial fluid.

Germline trimming cut 5 bases from V and 4 bases from J; bases unmatched to any gene: 12. Germline CDR1 reads SEHNR; CDR2 reads FQNEAQ (reference sequence). This CDR3 spans 17 amino acids. Of note for this clonotype: Antigen specificity is unknown.

MiXCR was run by TCRdb on the 5' RACE reads, yielding one entry per CDR3 protein. Here the sample spans almost 250,000 distinct CDR3 sequences, 32% being singletons. Sequences were obtained from blood, either unsorted or a sorted T cell fraction (not recorded which). The TCR sequence derives from a male donor with ankylosing spondylitis or in good health (not recorded which). The gene calls are TRBV7-9 and TRBJ2-2; 8 nucleotides agree with TRBD1. The CDR3 is CASSLPPGQVITGELFF. The DNA for the CDR3 is TGTGCCAGCAGCCTTCCACCGGGACAGGTGATCACCGGGGAGCTGTTTTTT.